Each of the 2 T cell receptor beta chains below was sequenced from the same sample in a study of response to subunit inactivated influenza vaccine. TCRdb independently ran MiXCR on the RT-PCR reads; one entry per CDR3 protein. The top ten clones hold around 13% of a sample with fewer than 650,000 distinct CDR3 sequences, roughly 13% of them seen once. The input for sequencing was PBMCs from blood, taken 45 days after vaccination. The receptors here all came from a man between 50 and 59 years old who received an inactivated influenza vaccine.

V usage is TRBV6-2 or TRBV6-3 and J usage is TRBJ2-5; TRBD1 matches 8 bases. From germline, CDR1 is MNHEY and CDR2 SVGEGT. V shed 5 bases, J shed 6 bases, and the junction held 8 bases outside the gene matches. The CDR3 covers 14 residues. CDR3 DNA: TGTGCCAGCAGTGGACAGGGAGGTATGAAGACCCAGTACTTC. Protein product: CASSGQGGMKTQYF.

This chain connects TRBV9 to TRBJ1-1, with D hard to call. Trimming stripped 0 bases from V and 1 base from J, with 7 bases between. Germline-derived CDR1 and CDR2 are SGDLS and YYNGEE. The CDR3 loop spans 14 amino acids. CDR3 bases: TGTGCCAGCAGCGTAGACGCAGGGAACACTGAAGCTTTCTTT. Translating it yields CASSVDAGNTEAFF.